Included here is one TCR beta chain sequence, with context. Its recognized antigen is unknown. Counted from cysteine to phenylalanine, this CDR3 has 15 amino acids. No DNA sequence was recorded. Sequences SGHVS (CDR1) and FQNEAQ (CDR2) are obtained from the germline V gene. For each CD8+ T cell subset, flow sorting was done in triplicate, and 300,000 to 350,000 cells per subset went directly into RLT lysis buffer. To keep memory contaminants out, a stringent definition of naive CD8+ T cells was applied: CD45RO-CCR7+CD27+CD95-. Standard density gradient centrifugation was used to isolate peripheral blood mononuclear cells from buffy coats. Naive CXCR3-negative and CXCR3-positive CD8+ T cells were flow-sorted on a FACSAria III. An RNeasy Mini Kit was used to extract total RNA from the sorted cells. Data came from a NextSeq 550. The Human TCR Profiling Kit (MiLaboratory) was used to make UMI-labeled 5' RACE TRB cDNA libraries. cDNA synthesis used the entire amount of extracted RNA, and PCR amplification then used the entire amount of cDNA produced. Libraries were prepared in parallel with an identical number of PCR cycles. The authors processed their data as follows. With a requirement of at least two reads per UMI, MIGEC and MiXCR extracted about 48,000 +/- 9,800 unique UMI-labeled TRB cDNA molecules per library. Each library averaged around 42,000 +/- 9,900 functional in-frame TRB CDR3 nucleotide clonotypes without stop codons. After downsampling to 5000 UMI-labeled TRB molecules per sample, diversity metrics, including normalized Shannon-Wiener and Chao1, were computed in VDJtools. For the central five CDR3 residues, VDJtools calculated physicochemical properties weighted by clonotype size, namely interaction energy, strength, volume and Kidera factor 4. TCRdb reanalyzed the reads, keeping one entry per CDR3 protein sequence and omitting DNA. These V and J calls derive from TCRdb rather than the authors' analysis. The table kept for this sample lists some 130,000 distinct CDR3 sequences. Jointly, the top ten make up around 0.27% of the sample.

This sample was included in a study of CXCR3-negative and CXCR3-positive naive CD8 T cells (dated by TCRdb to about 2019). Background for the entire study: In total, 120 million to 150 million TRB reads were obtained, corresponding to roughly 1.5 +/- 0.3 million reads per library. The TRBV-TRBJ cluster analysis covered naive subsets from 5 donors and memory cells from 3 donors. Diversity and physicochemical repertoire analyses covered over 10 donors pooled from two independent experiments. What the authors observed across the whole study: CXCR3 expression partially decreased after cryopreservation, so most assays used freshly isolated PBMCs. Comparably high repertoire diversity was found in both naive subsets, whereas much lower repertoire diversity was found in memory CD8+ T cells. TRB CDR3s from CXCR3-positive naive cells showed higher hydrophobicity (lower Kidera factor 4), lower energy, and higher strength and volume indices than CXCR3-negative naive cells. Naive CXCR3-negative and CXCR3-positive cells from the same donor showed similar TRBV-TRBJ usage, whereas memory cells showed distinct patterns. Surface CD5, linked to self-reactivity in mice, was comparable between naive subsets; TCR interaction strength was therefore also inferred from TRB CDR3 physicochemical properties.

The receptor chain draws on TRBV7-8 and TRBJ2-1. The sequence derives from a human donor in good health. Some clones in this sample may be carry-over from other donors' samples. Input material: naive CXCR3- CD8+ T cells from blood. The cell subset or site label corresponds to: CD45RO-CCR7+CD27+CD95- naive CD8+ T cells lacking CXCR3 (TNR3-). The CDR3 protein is CASSSTGGPYNEQFF.